This T cell receptor beta chain stems from a study of radiation and T cells in renal cell carcinoma. TCRdb's table, derived via immunoSEQ multiplex PCR, lists solely in-frame clones and lacks some. This sample has approximately 16,000 clones; 58% occur once, and the top ten carry 9.7%. Treatment given: treatment-naive control, cytoreductive nephrectomy. Trimming pared 2 bases from V and 6 bases from J, leaving 17 bases between. CDR3 length: 15 residues. Germline CDR1 reads MNHNS; CDR2 reads SASEGT. This material consisted of tumor tissue, taken from a patient whose treatment was nephrectomy without radiotherapy. This receptor was taken from a man aged 35 to 55 with renal cell carcinoma. This chain uses TRBV6-1 with TRBJ2-7, with no clear D. The CDR3 loop reads CASSERPSGWGEQYF. CDR3 nucleotides: TGTGCCAGCAGTGAACGGCCTTCCGGGTGGGGCGAGCAGTACTTC.